The rows below give T cell receptor beta chains drawn from one sample of a study of shared clonotypes between healthy human individuals. Libraries were prepared by immunoSEQ multiplex PCR; TCRdb keeps only in-frame clonotypes and omits some of them. The table includes roughly 2.5 million clones, 90% to 95% detected once. The specimen sequenced was naive CD4+ T cells sorted from blood. The receptors were sampled from a man between 18 and 29 years old in good health. Both conserved end residues are part of each CDR3. Each record gives: clone size, D gene, CDR3 length, V gene, J gene, CDR3 protein, CDR3 DNA. D genes are given only for firm matches. For some rows the clone size is stated as once, few or many, or as a class when expanded; others skip it.

NA	NA	12	TRBV15	TRBJ1-5	CATSRDGGPQHF	TGTGCCACCAGCAGAGATGGGGGCCCCCAGCATTTT
NA	TRBD1	14	TRBV6-6	TRBJ2-5	CASSLTGFQETQYF	TGTGCCAGCAGTTTGACAGGGTTCCAAGAGACCCAGTACTTC
NA	TRBD1	15	TRBV7-8	TRBJ1-1	CASSVQGARGTEAFF	TGTGCCAGCAGCGTACAGGGGGCGCGGGGCACTGAAGCTTTCTTT
NA	NA	15	TRBV5-1	TRBJ1-2	CASSLSQGPNYGYTF	TGCGCCAGCAGCTTGTCACAGGGACCTAACTATGGCTACACCTTC
NA	TRBD2	14	TRBV5-4	TRBJ2-7	CASNRDGGREEQYF	TGTGCCAGCAACCGAGATGGAGGGAGGGAAGAGCAGTACTTC
once	TRBD2	16	TRBV7-9	TRBJ2-3	CASSVTSGRSADTQYF	TGTGCCAGCAGCGTAACTAGCGGGAGAAGCGCAGATACGCAGTATTTT
NA	NA	11	TRBV6-1	TRBJ2-7	CASSDHYEQYF	TGTGCCAGCAGTGACCACTACGAGCAGTACTTC
NA	NA	14	TRBV4-1	TRBJ1-1	CASSQVARNTEAFF	TGCGCCAGCAGCCAAGTCGCCCGGAACACTGAAGCTTTCTTT
NA	TRBD1	13	TRBV18	TRBJ1-1	CASSPSQGHEAFF	TGTGCCAGCTCACCTTCACAGGGGCATGAAGCTTTCTTT
NA	NA	12	TRBV18	TRBJ1-1	CASSGDSTEAFF	TGTGCCAGCTCAGGGGATAGCACTGAAGCTTTCTTT
NA	TRBD1	13	TRBV5-4	TRBJ1-2	CASSKAAGGGYTF	TGTGCCAGCAGCAAGGCTGCAGGGGGTGGCTACACCTTC
NA	TRBD2	16	TRBV18	TRBJ2-3	CASSSSGSGGTDTQYF	TGTGCCAGCTCATCCTCAGGTAGCGGGGGCACAGATACGCAGTATTTT
once	TRBD2	15	TRBV5-1	TRBJ2-4	CASRPPSGGADIQYF	TGCGCCAGCAGGCCACCTAGCGGGGGGGCGGACATTCAGTACTTC
NA	NA	15	TRBV27	TRBJ1-1	CASSSGPERNTEAFF	TGTGCCAGCAGTTCAGGCCCTGAGCGGAACACTGAAGCTTTCTTT